The clone carrying this T cell receptor (beta chain) has a handful of counts. Its antigen is not identified. Sorting that relied on CD45RO/CCR7/CD25/CD127/CD95/CD27 yielded CD4+ naive, central memory, regulatory and stem cell-like memory cells. There are 16 residues in the CDR3. From germline, CDR1 is LGHNA and CDR2 YNFKEQ. After removal of 2 bases from V and 7 bases from J, the junction contained 5 bases not matched to a gene. The whole isolated RNA underwent reverse transcription, so sequencing captured expressed TCRB transcripts. The repertoire was sequenced with immunoSEQ multiplex PCR; TCRdb's copy has only in-frame clones and lacks some. Of 250,000 to 350,000 clones in the sample, around an eighth were seen once. The sample comes from a study of beta chain features in type 1 diabetes. Study in general: Examination spanned around 100,000,000 sorted cells from all samples. Findings of the study overall: The similarity of naive, central memory and Treg TCRB repertoires appeared greater among patients than among healthy donors. All four CD4+ subsets from Type 1 diabetes patients carried moderately but significantly shorter TCRB CDR3s.

The V call is TRBV4-2, the J call TRBJ2-1, with TRBD2 matching 13 bases. The specimen was naive CD4+ T cells from blood. This clonotype originated in a man in his thirties or forties with type 1 diabetes. DNA of the CDR3: TGTGCCAGCAGCCAACTCGGACTAGCGGGAGAAAATGAGCAGTTCTTC. Protein sequence: CASSQLGLAGENEQFF.